A selection of T cell receptor beta chains follows, all from one sample in a study of shared clonotypes between healthy human individuals. Sequenced by immunoSEQ multiplex PCR; TCRdb stores in-frame clones only, minus some. The table records 550,000 to 700,000 clones, around 78% of them present only once. Sequenced material: memory CD4+ T cells sorted from blood. The origin of the receptors is a woman in her 30s in good health. Each CDR3 is given with its conserved first and last residue. The D gene is left open where the match is weak. Rows may omit the clone size; those that give it use once, few, many or a size class.

v_call: TRBV6-1
clone_size: few
d_call: NA
j_call: TRBJ2-3
cdr3_aa: CASKPGLPVDTQYF
cdr3_nt: TGTGCCAGCAAGCCGGGACTCCCCGTGGATACGCAGTATTTT

v_call: TRBV29-1
clone_size: NA
d_call: NA
j_call: TRBJ2-7
cdr3_aa: CSVADREQYF
cdr3_nt: TGCAGCGTTGCCGATCGCGAGCAGTACTTC

v_call: TRBV15
clone_size: few
d_call: TRBD1
j_call: TRBJ2-3
cdr3_aa: CATSRERGRLTDTQYF
cdr3_nt: TGTGCCACCAGCAGAGAGAGGGGGCGCTTGACAGATACGCAGTATTTT

v_call: TRBV29-1
clone_size: NA
d_call: TRBD2
j_call: TRBJ2-1
cdr3_aa: CSVERTSGSSDEQFF
cdr3_nt: TGCAGCGTTGAACGGACTAGCGGGAGTTCGGATGAGCAGTTCTTC

v_call: TRBV7-8
clone_size: NA
d_call: NA
j_call: TRBJ2-7
cdr3_aa: CASSLAGGTYEQYF
cdr3_nt: TGTGCCAGCAGCTTAGCGGGAGGAACCTACGAGCAGTACTTC

v_call: TRBV19
clone_size: NA
d_call: TRBD2
j_call: TRBJ2-4
cdr3_aa: CASSKGLAGDQNIQYF
cdr3_nt: TGTGCCAGTAGTAAAGGACTAGCGGGAGACCAAAACATTCAGTACTTC

v_call: TRBV2
clone_size: once
d_call: TRBD2
j_call: TRBJ2-5
cdr3_aa: CASSAGTSGSWTQYF
cdr3_nt: TGTGCCAGCAGTGCCGGGACTAGCGGGAGTTGGACCCAGTACTTC

v_call: TRBV27
clone_size: NA
d_call: TRBD1
j_call: TRBJ2-3
cdr3_aa: CASSLSRDRGPDTQYF
cdr3_nt: TGTGCCAGCAGTTTATCGAGGGACAGGGGGCCGGATACGCAGTATTTT

v_call: TRBV29-1
clone_size: NA
d_call: NA
j_call: TRBJ2-1
cdr3_aa: CSVRPSISYNEQFF
cdr3_nt: TGCAGCGTCCGTCCAAGTATCTCCTACAATGAGCAGTTCTTC

v_call: TRBV18
clone_size: NA
d_call: TRBD1
j_call: TRBJ1-2
cdr3_aa: CASSRTGEDGYTF
cdr3_nt: TGTGCCAGCTCACGGACAGGGGAGGATGGCTACACCTTC

v_call: TRBV5-1
clone_size: few
d_call: NA
j_call: TRBJ2-4
cdr3_aa: CASSVQRGVPNIQYF
cdr3_nt: TGCGCCAGCAGCGTCCAACGGGGTGTCCCAAACATTCAGTACTTC

v_call: TRBV2
clone_size: few
d_call: NA
j_call: TRBJ2-2
cdr3_aa: CASSEQSGELFF
cdr3_nt: TGTGCCAGCAGTGAACAATCCGGGGAGCTGTTTTTT

v_call: TRBV7-9
clone_size: NA
d_call: NA
j_call: TRBJ1-2
cdr3_aa: CASSWEDRGYTF
cdr3_nt: TGTGCCAGCAGCTGGGAGGATCGGGGCTACACCTTC

v_call: TRBV7-3
clone_size: many
d_call: NA
j_call: TRBJ1-1
cdr3_aa: CASSVKGRGGGTEAFF
cdr3_nt: TGTGCCAGCAGCGTGAAGGGACGGGGAGGAGGTACTGAAGCTTTCTTT

v_call: TRBV28
clone_size: few
d_call: NA
j_call: TRBJ1-2
cdr3_aa: CASSSGQVNYGYTF
cdr3_nt: TGTGCCAGCAGTTCCGGACAAGTTAACTATGGCTACACCTTC

v_call: TRBV27
clone_size: many
d_call: NA
j_call: TRBJ1-2
cdr3_aa: CASRPADQRGYTF
cdr3_nt: TGTGCCAGCAGGCCAGCTGACCAACGAGGCTACACCTTC

v_call: TRBV10-3
clone_size: NA
d_call: TRBD2
j_call: TRBJ2-1
cdr3_aa: CAISDRGVAGGLNEQFF
cdr3_nt: TGTGCCATCAGTGACAGAGGTGTTGCGGGAGGGCTCAATGAGCAGTTCTTC

v_call: TRBV28
clone_size: few
d_call: NA
j_call: TRBJ1-5
cdr3_aa: CASSLPMSNQPQHF
cdr3_nt: TGTGCCAGCAGTTTACCCATGAGCAATCAGCCCCAGCATTTT

v_call: TRBV6-6
clone_size: NA
d_call: NA
j_call: TRBJ1-5
cdr3_aa: CASSYPRRGDQPQHF
cdr3_nt: TGTGCCAGCAGTTACCCACGGCGGGGAGATCAGCCCCAGCATTTT

v_call: TRBV7-2
clone_size: NA
d_call: NA
j_call: TRBJ2-1
cdr3_aa: CASRPPGVEHKQFF
cdr3_nt: TGTGCCAGCAGACCCCCCGGGGTGGAACATAAGCAGTTCTTC

v_call: TRBV6-1
clone_size: once
d_call: NA
j_call: TRBJ1-1
cdr3_aa: CASSERGMNTEAFF
cdr3_nt: TGTGCCAGCAGTGAAAGGGGTATGAACACTGAAGCTTTCTTT

v_call: TRBV28
clone_size: once
d_call: TRBD1
j_call: TRBJ1-2
cdr3_aa: CASSSGQGLGYGYTF
cdr3_nt: TGTGCCAGCAGTTCTGGACAGGGGCTTGGCTATGGCTACACCTTC

v_call: TRBV2
clone_size: few
d_call: NA
j_call: TRBJ1-4
cdr3_aa: CASSLWTANEKLFF
cdr3_nt: TGTGCCAGCAGCTTATGGACCGCTAATGAAAAACTGTTTTTT

v_call: TRBV11-3
clone_size: NA
d_call: NA
j_call: TRBJ1-3
cdr3_aa: CASSSTGSSGNTIYF
cdr3_nt: TGTGCCAGCAGCTCGACAGGCTCCTCTGGAAACACCATATATTTT

v_call: TRBV28
clone_size: NA
d_call: NA
j_call: TRBJ1-4
cdr3_aa: CASSIHSIRQKTQKLFF
cdr3_nt: TGTGCCAGCAGTATCCATTCCATAAGGCAGAAGACTCAAAAACTGTTTTTT

v_call: TRBV19
clone_size: NA
d_call: NA
j_call: TRBJ1-4
cdr3_aa: CASSINHGRINEKLFF
cdr3_nt: TGTGCCAGTAGTATCAATCACGGACGGATTAATGAAAAACTGTTTTTT

v_call: TRBV2
clone_size: NA
d_call: NA
j_call: TRBJ2-3
cdr3_aa: CASRDREVADTQYF
cdr3_nt: TGTGCCAGCAGAGACAGGGAGGTGGCAGATACGCAGTATTTT

v_call: TRBV4-1
clone_size: NA
d_call: NA
j_call: TRBJ2-4
cdr3_aa: CASSQDNIQYF
cdr3_nt: TGCGCCAGCAGCCAAGATAACATTCAGTACTTC

v_call: TRBV7-2
clone_size: many
d_call: NA
j_call: TRBJ1-5
cdr3_aa: CASSLDSTPNQPQHF
cdr3_nt: TGTGCCAGCAGCTTAGATAGCACTCCCAATCAGCCCCAGCATTTT

v_call: TRBV5-1
clone_size: NA
d_call: TRBD1
j_call: TRBJ2-2
cdr3_aa: CASSFGQGAGELFF
cdr3_nt: TGCGCCAGCAGCTTCGGACAGGGAGCCGGGGAGCTGTTTTTT

v_call: TRBV19
clone_size: NA
d_call: TRBD1
j_call: TRBJ1-5
cdr3_aa: CASSFGQGGLAQHF
cdr3_nt: TGTGCCAGTAGTTTCGGACAGGGTGGTTTAGCCCAGCATTTT

v_call: TRBV19
clone_size: NA
d_call: NA
j_call: TRBJ1-5
cdr3_aa: CASSIWRGPQHF
cdr3_nt: TGTGCCAGTAGTATATGGCGTGGGCCCCAGCATTTT

v_call: TRBV6-1
clone_size: few
d_call: TRBD1
j_call: TRBJ2-3
cdr3_aa: CASSEGQGGDTQYF
cdr3_nt: TGTGCCAGCAGTGAGGGACAGGGAGGAGATACGCAGTATTTT

v_call: TRBV18
clone_size: NA
d_call: NA
j_call: TRBJ1-2
cdr3_aa: CASSQSTYNYGYTF
cdr3_nt: TGTGCCAGCTCCCAATCGACATATAACTATGGCTACACCTTC

v_call: TRBV5-1
clone_size: NA
d_call: NA
j_call: TRBJ1-4
cdr3_aa: CASSLAGRPGEKLFF
cdr3_nt: TGCGCCAGCAGCTTGGCTGGCAGACCGGGAGAAAAACTGTTTTTT

v_call: TRBV6-1
clone_size: NA
d_call: NA
j_call: TRBJ2-1
cdr3_aa: CASTSVLEANEQFF
cdr3_nt: TGTGCCAGCACTTCCGTACTCGAGGCCAATGAGCAGTTCTTC

v_call: TRBV6-1
clone_size: few
d_call: NA
j_call: TRBJ2-1
cdr3_aa: CASSQRGLQGGFF
cdr3_nt: TGTGCCAGCAGTCAAAGGGGTCTCCAAGGGGGGTTCTTC

v_call: TRBV19
clone_size: NA
d_call: NA
j_call: TRBJ2-1
cdr3_aa: CASSTHIYNEQFF
cdr3_nt: TGTGCCAGTAGTACACATATCTACAATGAGCAGTTCTTC

v_call: TRBV27
clone_size: NA
d_call: TRBD1
j_call: TRBJ1-2
cdr3_aa: CASRTGISGGYTF
cdr3_nt: TGTGCCAGCCGGACAGGGATTTCCGGTGGCTACACCTTC

v_call: TRBV10-1
clone_size: NA
d_call: NA
j_call: TRBJ1-1
cdr3_aa: CASSESDTKSNEAFF
cdr3_nt: TGCGCCAGCAGTGAGTCGGACACAAAAAGCAATGAAGCTTTCTTT

v_call: TRBV6-5
clone_size: NA
d_call: NA
j_call: TRBJ1-5
cdr3_aa: CASKGGQFQPQHF
cdr3_nt: TGTGCCAGCAAGGGGGGGCAGTTTCAGCCCCAGCATTTT

v_call: TRBV6-6
clone_size: NA
d_call: TRBD1
j_call: TRBJ2-3
cdr3_aa: CASTIGTGVTDTQYF
cdr3_nt: TGTGCCAGCACCATCGGGACAGGGGTGACAGATACGCAGTATTTT

v_call: TRBV19
clone_size: NA
d_call: TRBD2
j_call: TRBJ2-3
cdr3_aa: CASSLEGTSGYSTDTQYF
cdr3_nt: TGTGCCAGTAGCCTTGAAGGGACTAGCGGTTATAGCACAGATACGCAGTATTTT

v_call: TRBV19
clone_size: NA
d_call: NA
j_call: TRBJ1-1
cdr3_aa: CASSINGNTEAFF
cdr3_nt: TGTGCCAGTAGTATAAACGGGAACACTGAAGCTTTCTTT

v_call: TRBV18
clone_size: NA
d_call: TRBD2
j_call: TRBJ2-3
cdr3_aa: CASSPPSSGRQDTQYF
cdr3_nt: TGTGCCAGCTCACCACCCTCTAGCGGGAGGCAAGATACGCAGTATTTT

v_call: TRBV19
clone_size: NA
d_call: NA
j_call: TRBJ2-2
cdr3_aa: CASKDPRDGNTGELFF
cdr3_nt: TGTGCCAGTAAAGACCCCCGGGACGGCAACACCGGGGAGCTGTTTTTT

v_call: TRBV10-2
clone_size: NA
d_call: TRBD2
j_call: TRBJ2-1
cdr3_aa: CASSTGTSELNEQFF
cdr3_nt: TGCGCCAGCAGCACCGGGACTAGCGAGCTCAATGAGCAGTTCTTC